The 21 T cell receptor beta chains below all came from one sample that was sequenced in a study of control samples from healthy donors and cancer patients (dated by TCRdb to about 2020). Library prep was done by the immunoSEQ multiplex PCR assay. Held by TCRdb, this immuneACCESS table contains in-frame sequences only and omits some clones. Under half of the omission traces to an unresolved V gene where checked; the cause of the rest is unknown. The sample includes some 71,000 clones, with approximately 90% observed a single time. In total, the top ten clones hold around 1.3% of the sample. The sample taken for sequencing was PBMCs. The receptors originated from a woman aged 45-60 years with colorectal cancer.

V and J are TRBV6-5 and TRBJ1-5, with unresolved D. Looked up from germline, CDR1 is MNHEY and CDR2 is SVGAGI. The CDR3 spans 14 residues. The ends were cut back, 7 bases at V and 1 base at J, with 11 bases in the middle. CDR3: CASTLERSNQPQHF. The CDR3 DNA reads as TGTGCCAGCACCTTGGAGAGAAGCAATCAGCCCCAGCATTTT.

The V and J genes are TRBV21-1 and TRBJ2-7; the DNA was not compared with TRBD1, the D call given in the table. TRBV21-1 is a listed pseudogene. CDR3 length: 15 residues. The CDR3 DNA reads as TGTGCCAGCAGCAAAGTGAGGGACAGGGGCTACGAGCAGTACTTC. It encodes CASSKVRDRGYEQYF.

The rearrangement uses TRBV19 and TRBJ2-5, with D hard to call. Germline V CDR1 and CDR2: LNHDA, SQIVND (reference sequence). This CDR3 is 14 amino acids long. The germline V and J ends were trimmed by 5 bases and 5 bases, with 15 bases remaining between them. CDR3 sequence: CASSPTHRQETQYF. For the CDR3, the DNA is TGTGCCAGTAGTCCCACCCATCGGCAGGAGACCCAGTACTTC. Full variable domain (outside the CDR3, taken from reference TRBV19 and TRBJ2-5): DGGITQSPKYLFRKEGQNVTLSCEQNLNHDAMYWYRQDPGQGLRLIYYSQIVNDFQKGDIAEGYSVSREKKESFPLTVTSAQKNPTAFYLCASSPTHRQETQYFGPGTRLLVL.

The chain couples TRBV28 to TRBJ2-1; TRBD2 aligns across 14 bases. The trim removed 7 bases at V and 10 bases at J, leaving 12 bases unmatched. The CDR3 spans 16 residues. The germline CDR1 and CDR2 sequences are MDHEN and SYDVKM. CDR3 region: CASTNPGTSGREEQFF. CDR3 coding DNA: TGTGCCAGCACCAATCCCGGGACTAGCGGGAGAGAAGAGCAGTTCTTC.

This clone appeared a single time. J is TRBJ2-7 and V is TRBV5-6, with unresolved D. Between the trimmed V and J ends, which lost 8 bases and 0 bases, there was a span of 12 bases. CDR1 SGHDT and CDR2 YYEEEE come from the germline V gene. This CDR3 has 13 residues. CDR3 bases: TGTGCCAGTAGAAAGGACGACTCCTACGAGCAGTACTTC. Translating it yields CASRKDDSYEQYF.

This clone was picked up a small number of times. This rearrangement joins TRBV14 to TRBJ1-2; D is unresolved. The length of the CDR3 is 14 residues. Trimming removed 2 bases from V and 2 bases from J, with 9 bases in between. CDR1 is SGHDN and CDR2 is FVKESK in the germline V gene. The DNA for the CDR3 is TGTGCCAGCAGCCAATTCTCCCTGAACTATGGCTACACCTTC. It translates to CASSQFSLNYGYTF.

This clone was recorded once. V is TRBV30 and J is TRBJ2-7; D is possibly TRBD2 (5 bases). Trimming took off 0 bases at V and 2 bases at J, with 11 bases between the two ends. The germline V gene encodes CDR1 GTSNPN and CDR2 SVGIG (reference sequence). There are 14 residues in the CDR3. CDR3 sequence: CAWSVLAPPYEQYF. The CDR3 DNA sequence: TGTGCCTGGAGTGTTCTAGCTCCCCCCTACGAGCAGTACTTC. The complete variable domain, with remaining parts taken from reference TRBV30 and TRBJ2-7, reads SQTIHQWPATLVQPVGSPLSLECTVEGTSNPNLYWYRQAAGRGLQLLFYSVGIGQISSEVPQNLSASRPQDRQFILSSKKLLLSDSGFYLCAWSVLAPPYEQYFGPGTRLTVT.

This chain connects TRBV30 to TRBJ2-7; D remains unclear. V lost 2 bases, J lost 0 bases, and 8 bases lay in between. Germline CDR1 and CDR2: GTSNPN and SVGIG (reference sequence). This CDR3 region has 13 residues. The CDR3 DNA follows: TGTGCCTGGAGTCTTTTCACCTCCTACGAGCAGTACTTC. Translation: CAWSLFTSYEQYF.

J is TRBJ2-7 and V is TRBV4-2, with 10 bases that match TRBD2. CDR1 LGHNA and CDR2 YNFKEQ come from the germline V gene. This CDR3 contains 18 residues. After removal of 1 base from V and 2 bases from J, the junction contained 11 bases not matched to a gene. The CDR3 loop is CASSQGPASGGNAYEQYF. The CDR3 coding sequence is TGTGCCAGCAGCCAAGGCCCGGCTAGCGGGGGAAATGCCTACGAGCAGTACTTC.

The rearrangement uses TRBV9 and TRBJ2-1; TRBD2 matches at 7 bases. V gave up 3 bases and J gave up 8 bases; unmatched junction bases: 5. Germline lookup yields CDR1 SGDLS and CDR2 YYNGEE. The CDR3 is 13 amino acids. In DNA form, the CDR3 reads TGTGCCAGCAGCGCACCGACTAGCTATGAGCAGTTCTTC. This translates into CASSAPTSYEQFF.

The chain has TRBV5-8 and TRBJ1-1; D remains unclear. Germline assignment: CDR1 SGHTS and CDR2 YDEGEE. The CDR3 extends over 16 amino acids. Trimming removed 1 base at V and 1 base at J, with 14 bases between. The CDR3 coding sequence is TGTGCCAGCAGCTTGAGCGAGGGATGGGAGAACACTGAAGCTTTCTTT. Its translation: CASSLSEGWENTEAFF. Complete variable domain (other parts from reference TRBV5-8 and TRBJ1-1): EAGVTQSPTHLIKTRGQQATLRCSPISGHTSVYWYQQALGLGLQFLLWYDEGEERNRGNFPPRFSGRQFPNYSSELNVNALELEDSALYLCASSLSEGWENTEAFFGQGTRLTVV.

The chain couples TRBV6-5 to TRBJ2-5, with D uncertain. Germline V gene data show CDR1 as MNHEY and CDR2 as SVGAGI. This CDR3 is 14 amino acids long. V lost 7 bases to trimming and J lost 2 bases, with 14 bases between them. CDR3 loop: CASTSPGRQETQYF. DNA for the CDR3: TGTGCCAGCACCTCCCCGGGCAGACAAGAGACCCAGTACTTC.

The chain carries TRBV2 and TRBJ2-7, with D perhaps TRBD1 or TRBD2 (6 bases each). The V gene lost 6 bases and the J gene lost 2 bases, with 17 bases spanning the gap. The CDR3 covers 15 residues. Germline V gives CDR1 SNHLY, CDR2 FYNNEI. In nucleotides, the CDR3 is TGTGCCAGCAGCGAGGGGGGACTCGTCCCCTACGAGCAGTACTTC. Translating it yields CASSEGGLVPYEQYF.

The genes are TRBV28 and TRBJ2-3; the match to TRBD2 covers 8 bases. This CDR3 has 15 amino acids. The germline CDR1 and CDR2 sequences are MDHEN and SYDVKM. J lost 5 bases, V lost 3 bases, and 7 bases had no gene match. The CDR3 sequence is CASSFQREFRDTQYF. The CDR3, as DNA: TGTGCCAGCAGTTTTCAGCGGGAGTTCAGAGATACGCAGTATTTT. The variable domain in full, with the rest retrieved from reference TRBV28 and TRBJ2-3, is DVKVTQSSRYLVKRTGEKVFLECVQDMDHENMFWYRQDPGLGLRLIYFSYDVKMKEKGDIPEGYSVSREKKERFSLILESASTNQTSMYLCASSFQREFRDTQYFGPGTRLTVL.

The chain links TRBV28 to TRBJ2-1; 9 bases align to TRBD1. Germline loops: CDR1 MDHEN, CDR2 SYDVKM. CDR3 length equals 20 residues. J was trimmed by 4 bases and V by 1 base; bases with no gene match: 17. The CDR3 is CASSLFGLVRRDRAYNEQFF. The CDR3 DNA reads TGTGCCAGCAGTTTATTCGGGTTAGTTCGTCGGGACAGGGCATACAATGAGCAGTTCTTC.

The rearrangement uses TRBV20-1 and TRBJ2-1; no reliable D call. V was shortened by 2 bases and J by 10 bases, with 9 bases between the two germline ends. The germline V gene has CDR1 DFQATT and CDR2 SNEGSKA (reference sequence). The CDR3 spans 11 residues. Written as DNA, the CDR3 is TGCAGTGCTAGACCCCGGCGGGAGCAGTTCTTC. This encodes CSARPRREQFF.

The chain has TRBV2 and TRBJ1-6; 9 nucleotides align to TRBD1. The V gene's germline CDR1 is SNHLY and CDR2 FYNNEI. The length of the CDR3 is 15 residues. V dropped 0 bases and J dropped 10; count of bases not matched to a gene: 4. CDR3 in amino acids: CASSEAGTGKSPLHF. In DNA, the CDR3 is TGTGCCAGCAGTGAAGCGGGGACAGGGAAATCACCCCTCCACTTT.

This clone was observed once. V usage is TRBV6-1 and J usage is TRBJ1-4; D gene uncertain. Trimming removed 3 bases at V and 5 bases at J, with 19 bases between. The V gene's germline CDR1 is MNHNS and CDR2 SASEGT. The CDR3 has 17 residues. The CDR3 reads CASSDILLGLGNEKLFF. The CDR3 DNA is TGTGCCAGCAGTGACATTTTGCTAGGGCTTGGCAATGAAAAACTGTTTTTT.

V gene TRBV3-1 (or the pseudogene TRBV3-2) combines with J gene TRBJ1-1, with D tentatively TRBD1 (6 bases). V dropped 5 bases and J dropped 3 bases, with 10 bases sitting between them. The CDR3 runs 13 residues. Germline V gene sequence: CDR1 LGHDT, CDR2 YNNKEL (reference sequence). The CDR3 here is CASSYNRDTEAFF. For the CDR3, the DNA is TGTGCCAGCAGCTACAACAGGGACACTGAAGCTTTCTTT.

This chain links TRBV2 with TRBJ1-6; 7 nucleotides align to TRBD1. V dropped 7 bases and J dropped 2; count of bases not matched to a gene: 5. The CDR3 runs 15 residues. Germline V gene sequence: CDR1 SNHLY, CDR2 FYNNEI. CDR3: CASNLQGTYNSPLHF. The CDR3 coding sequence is TGTGCCAGCAACCTACAGGGGACCTATAATTCACCCCTCCACTTT.

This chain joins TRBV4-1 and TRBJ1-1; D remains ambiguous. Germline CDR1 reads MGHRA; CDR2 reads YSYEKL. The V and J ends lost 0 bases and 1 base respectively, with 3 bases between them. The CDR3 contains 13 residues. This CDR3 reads CASSQERNTEAFF. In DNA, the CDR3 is TGCGCCAGCAGCCAAGAACGGAACACTGAAGCTTTCTTT.